This T cell receptor (beta chain) was identified during a study of T cells after yellow fever vaccination. This CDR3 comprises 13 residues. Germline V gives CDR1 SQVTM, CDR2 ANQGSEA. Findings of the study overall: High-abundance clonotypes from the bulk population could contaminate FACS-sorted repertoires.

This clonotype has ten or more counts. Its antigen is not known. They built TCR cDNA with 5'RACE template switching, a step that put in a universal primer site and UMIs. TCRdb ran MiXCR on the 5' RACE reads and lists one entry per CDR3 protein. The profile covers under 150,000 distinct CDR3 sequences, with 7.7% appearing a single time and roughly 0.77% taken by the ten largest. The genes are TRBV29-1 and TRBJ1-2; the D gene is possibly TRBD1 (5 bases). This clonotype was obtained from a man aged 30 to 39 who received the YFV17D yellow fever vaccine. The input for sequencing was CD4+ T cells sorted from PBMCs, taken 5 days after the yellow fever booster vaccination. The CDR3 sequence is CSDWGGDNYGYTF. The CDR3 DNA reads TGCAGTGACTGGGGGGGGGATAACTATGGCTACACCTTC.